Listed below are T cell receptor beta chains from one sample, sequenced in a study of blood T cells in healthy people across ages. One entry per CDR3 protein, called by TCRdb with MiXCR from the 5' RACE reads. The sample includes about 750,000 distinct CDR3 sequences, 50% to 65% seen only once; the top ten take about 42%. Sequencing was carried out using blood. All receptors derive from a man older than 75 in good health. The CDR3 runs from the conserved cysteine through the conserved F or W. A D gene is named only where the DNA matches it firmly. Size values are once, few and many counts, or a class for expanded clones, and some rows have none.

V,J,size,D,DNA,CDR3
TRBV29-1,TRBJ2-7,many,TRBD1,TGCAGCGTTGGTCAGGGGGCGATCGAGCAGTACTTC,CSVGQGAIEQYF
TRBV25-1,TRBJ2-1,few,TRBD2,TGTGCCAGCAGTCCTAGCGGGAGTCTAGGAAATGAGCAGTTCTTC,CASSPSGSLGNEQFF
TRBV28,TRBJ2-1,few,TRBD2,TGTGCCAGCAGTTGGAGCGGGAGGGGAAACAATGAGCAGTTCTTC,CASSWSGRGNNEQFF
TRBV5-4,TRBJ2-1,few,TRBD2,TGTGCCAGCAGCTTGACGGGAGGGAGCTCCTACAATGAGCAGTTCTTC,CASSLTGGSSYNEQFF
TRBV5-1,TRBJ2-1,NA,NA,TGCGCCAGCAGCTTTTCCGGGGGCGCCGATGAGCAGTTCTTC,CASSFSGGADEQFF
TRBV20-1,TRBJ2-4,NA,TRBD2,TGCAGTGCTAGAGATTTTCAGGAGGGAGGGGACATTCAGTACTTC,CSARDFQEGGDIQYF
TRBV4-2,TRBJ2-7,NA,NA,TGTGCCAGCAGCCAGGAGCGGGTTGGGTCCTACGAGCAGTACTTC,CASSQERVGSYEQYF
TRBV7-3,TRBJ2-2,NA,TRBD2,TGTGCCAGCAGCTTACCCCGACTAGCGGGAGCCGGGGAGCTGTTTTTT,CASSLPRLAGAGELFF
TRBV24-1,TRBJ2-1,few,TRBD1,TGTGCCACCAGTGAGTACACGGGACAGGGCCAGTTCTTC,CATSEYTGQGQFF
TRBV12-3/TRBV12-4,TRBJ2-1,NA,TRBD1,TGTGCCAACACCCTGGGGGACAGGGCCACCTACAATGAGCAGTTCTTC,CANTLGDRATYNEQFF
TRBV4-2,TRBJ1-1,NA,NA,TGTGCCAGCAGCCCAGGAAGGGGACTTAACACTGAAGCTTTCTTT,CASSPGRGLNTEAFF
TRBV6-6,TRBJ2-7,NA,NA,TGTGCCAGCAGTTACGGTCGGGACTACGAGCAGTACTTC,CASSYGRDYEQYF
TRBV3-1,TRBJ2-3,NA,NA,TGTGCCAGCAGCCAAAGTCTGTGGAGCGTCTCACAAGGCTCCGCGTATTTT,CASSQSLWSVSQGSAYF
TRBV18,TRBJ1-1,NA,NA,TGTGCCAGCACCAAGGGGGGCTACCCTGAAGCTTTCTTT,CASTKGGYPEAFF
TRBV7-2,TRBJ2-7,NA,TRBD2,TGTGCCAGCAGCCCGTACGGGGGGGCTTCGAAGCCCTACGAGCAGTACTTC,CASSPYGGASKPYEQYF
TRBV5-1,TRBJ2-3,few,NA,TGCGCCAGCAGCTTCTCCGGGACACACAGATACGCGTATTTT,CASSFSGTHRYAYF
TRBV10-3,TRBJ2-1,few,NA,TGTGCCATCAAACGGGAGAGTAAGGATGAGCAGTTCTTC,CAIKRESKDEQFF
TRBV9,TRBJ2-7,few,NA,TGTGCCAGCAGCAGGGACATGCTGCCCTACGAGCAGTACTTC,CASSRDMLPYEQYF
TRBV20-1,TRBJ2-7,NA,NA,TGCAGTGCTAGGGTATATCGGAGCTACAATGAGCAGTACTTC,CSARVYRSYNEQYF
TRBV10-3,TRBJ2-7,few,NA,TGTGCCATCAGTGAGTCCCATGGCAGGGACTACGAGCAGTACTTC,CAISESHGRDYEQYF
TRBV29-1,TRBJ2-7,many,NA,TGCAGCGGTGTGACGGGCTCGTATGAGCAGTACTTC,CSGVTGSYEQYF
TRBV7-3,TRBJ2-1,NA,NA,TGTGCCAGCAGCCCCTATAGTGCTAGTGAGCAGTTCTTC,CASSPYSASEQFF
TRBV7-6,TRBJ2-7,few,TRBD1,TGTGCCAGCAGCCGGACAGGGGAAACCGAGCAGTACTTC,CASSRTGETEQYF
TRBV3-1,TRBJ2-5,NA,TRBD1,TGTGCCAGCAGCCTCCTGGGACAGCAACAAGAGACCCAGTACTTC,CASSLLGQQQETQYF
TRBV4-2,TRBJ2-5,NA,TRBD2,TGTGCCAGCAGCCGACGGGAGGGACAAGAGACCCAGTACTTC,CASSRREGQETQYF
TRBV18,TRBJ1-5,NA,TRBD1,TGTGCCAGCTCACCGGGCAGGGGGCCTCAGCCCCAGCATTTT,CASSPGRGPQPQHF
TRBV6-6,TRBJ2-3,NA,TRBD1,TGTGCCAGCAGCCACGGGACAGGGTACGACAGATACGCGTATTTT,CASSHGTGYDRYAYF
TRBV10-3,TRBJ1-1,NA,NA,TGTGCCATCAGTGAGTCCGCCCCGACCAGGGGCACTGAAGCTTTCTTT,CAISESAPTRGTEAFF